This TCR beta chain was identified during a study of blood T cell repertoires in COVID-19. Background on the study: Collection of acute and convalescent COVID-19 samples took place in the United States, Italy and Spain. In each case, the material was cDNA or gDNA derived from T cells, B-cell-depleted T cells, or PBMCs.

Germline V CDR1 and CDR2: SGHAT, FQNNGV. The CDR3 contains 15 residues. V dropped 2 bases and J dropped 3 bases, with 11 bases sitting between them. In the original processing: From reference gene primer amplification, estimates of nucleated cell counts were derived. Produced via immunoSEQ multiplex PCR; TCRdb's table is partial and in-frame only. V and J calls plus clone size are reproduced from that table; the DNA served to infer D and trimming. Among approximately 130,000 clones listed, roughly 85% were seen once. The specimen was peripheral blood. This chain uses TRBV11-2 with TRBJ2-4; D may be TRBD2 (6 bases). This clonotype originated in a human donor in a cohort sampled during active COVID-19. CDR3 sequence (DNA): TGTGCCAGCAGCTTATTGCGGGGCGACAAAAACATTCAGTACTTC. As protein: CASSLLRGDKNIQYF.